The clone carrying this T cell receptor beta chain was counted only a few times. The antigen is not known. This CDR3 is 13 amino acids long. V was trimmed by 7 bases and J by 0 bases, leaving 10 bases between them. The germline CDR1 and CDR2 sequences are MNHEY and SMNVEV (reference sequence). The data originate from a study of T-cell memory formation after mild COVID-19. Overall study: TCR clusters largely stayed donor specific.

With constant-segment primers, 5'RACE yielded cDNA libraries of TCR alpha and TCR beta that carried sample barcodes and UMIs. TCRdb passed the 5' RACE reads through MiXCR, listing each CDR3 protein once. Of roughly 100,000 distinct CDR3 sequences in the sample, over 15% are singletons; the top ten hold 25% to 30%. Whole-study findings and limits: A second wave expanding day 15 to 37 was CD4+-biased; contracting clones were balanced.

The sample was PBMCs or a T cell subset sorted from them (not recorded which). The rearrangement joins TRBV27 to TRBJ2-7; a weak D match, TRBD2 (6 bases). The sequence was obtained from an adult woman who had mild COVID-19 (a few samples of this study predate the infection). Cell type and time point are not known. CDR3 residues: CASTSRDSYEQYF. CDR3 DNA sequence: TGTGCCAGCACCTCGCGGGACTCCTACGAGCAGTACTTC.